The 19 T cell receptor beta chains below all came from one sample that was sequenced in a study of blood T cell repertoires in COVID-19. Clones were read by immunoSEQ multiplex PCR, and TCRdb kept only the in-frame ones, dropping some. The sample holds just over 200,000 clones, roughly 75% seen once. Sample: peripheral blood. These receptors were taken from a woman between 65 and 79 years old with acute or convalescent COVID-19.

The J gene is TRBJ1-5, the V gene TRBV5-1; TRBD1 matches 7 bases. The V gene's germline CDR1 is SGHRS and CDR2 YFSETQ. CDR3 length: 15 amino acids. V shed 0 bases and J 1 base; nucleotides not matched to a gene: 1. This chain's CDR3 is CASSLGTGSNQPQHF. Written as DNA, the CDR3 is TGCGCCAGCAGCTTGGGGACAGGAAGCAATCAGCCCCAGCATTTT. Combining the CDR3 with reference TRBV5-1 and TRBJ1-5 gives the whole variable domain KAGVTQTPRYLIKTRGQQVTLSCSPISGHRSVSWYQQTPGQGLQFLFEYFSETQRNKGNFPGRFSGRQFSNSRSEMNVSTLELGDSALYLCASSLGTGSNQPQHFGDGTRLSIL.

This clone was seen more than once but under ten times. The chain couples TRBV3-1 (or the pseudogene TRBV3-2) to TRBJ1-2; D gene ambiguous. Trimming removed 0 bases at V and 4 bases at J, with 9 bases between. The CDR3 spans 14 residues. Germline CDR1 reads LGHDT; CDR2 reads YNNKEL (reference sequence). The CDR3 spells CASSQDLAVYGYTF. CDR3 nucleotide sequence: TGTGCCAGCAGCCAAGATCTGGCAGTCTATGGCTACACCTTC.

V usage is TRBV30 and J usage is TRBJ2-1; 10 bases map to TRBD1. Trimming took 3 bases from V and 4 from J; bases not matched to a gene: 9. Germline V gives CDR1 GTSNPN, CDR2 SVGIG (reference sequence). The CDR3 consists of 16 residues. The CDR3 loop is CAWRDSGTGDYNEQFF. CDR3 DNA: TGTGCCTGGAGGGATTCCGGGACAGGGGATTACAATGAGCAGTTCTTC.

This chain links TRBV29-1 with TRBJ1-1; 9 bases map to TRBD1. The V and J ends lost 7 bases and 3 bases, in that order; junction bases with no gene match: 6. The CDR3 covers 13 residues. Germline CDR1 reads SQVTM; CDR2 reads ANQGSEA. The CDR3 sequence: CSASTGGDTEAFF. CDR3 nucleotide sequence: TGCAGCGCATCGACAGGGGGGGACACTGAAGCTTTCTTT.

The chain couples TRBV19 to TRBJ2-7; TRBD1 agrees at 11 bases. The CDR3 is 16 amino acids. V was clipped by 10 bases and J by 2 bases; unmatched bases: 13. Germline loops: CDR1 LNHDA, CDR2 SQIVND (reference sequence). CDR3 protein: CATRDRGGEGAYEQYF. The CDR3 DNA is TGTGCCACCAGGGACAGGGGGGGCGAGGGGGCCTACGAGCAGTACTTC.

The J gene is TRBJ1-1, the V gene TRBV7-3; D ambiguous. Trimming removed 2 bases from V and 1 base from J, with 5 bases in between. This CDR3 has 13 residues. The germline V gene has CDR1 SGHTA and CDR2 FQGTGA. CDR3 region: CASSLQQNTEAFF. For the CDR3, the DNA is TGTGCCAGCAGCTTACAACAGAACACTGAAGCTTTCTTT.

The rearrangement links TRBV5-6 to TRBJ2-7; 8 bases agree with TRBD1. The CDR3 covers 14 residues. CDR1 and CDR2 (germline): SGHDT, YYEEEE. V dropped 4 bases and J dropped 5; count of bases not matched to a gene: 8. The CDR3 nucleotides are TGTGCCAGCAGCACCACAGGGGGGCGGCACGAGCAGTACTTC. This gives the protein CASSTTGGRHEQYF.

This chain links TRBV19 with TRBJ2-1, with 7 bases matching TRBD2. From germline, CDR1 is LNHDA and CDR2 SQIVND (reference sequence). The CDR3 is 14 amino acids. After removal of 11 bases from V and 6 bases from J, the junction contained 13 bases not matched to a gene. CDR3 coding DNA: TGTGCCTCCTCATGGGGGAGGGCCGCCAATGAGCAGTTCTTC. Translation: CASSWGRAANEQFF. The full variable domain, with the rest looked up from reference TRBV19 and TRBJ2-1, is DGGITQSPKYLFRKEGQNVTLSCEQNLNHDAMYWYRQDPGQGLRLIYYSQIVNDFQKGDIAEGYSVSREKKESFPLTVTSAQKNPTAFYLCASSWGRAANEQFFGPGTRLTVL.

The rearrangement links TRBV5-1 to TRBJ2-7; 7 positions match TRBD2. V was clipped by 4 bases and J by 7 bases; unmatched bases: 17. Germline loops: CDR1 SGHRS, CDR2 YFSETQ. The CDR3 sequence is 16 residues long. The CDR3 DNA sequence: TGCGCCAGCAGCCCCGGCTCTAGCGTACAAGCGGGGGAGCAGTACTTC. It specifies CASSPGSSVQAGEQYF.

J is TRBJ2-2 and V is TRBV27; TRBD2 agrees at 12 bases. The V gene's germline CDR1 is MNHEY and CDR2 SMNVEV (reference sequence). The CDR3 runs to 16 residues. V lost 2 bases to trimming and J lost 7 bases; unmatched junction nucleotides: 5. The CDR3 coding sequence is TGTGCCAGCAGTTTACGACTAGCGGGAGTTGGCGGGGAGCTGTTTTTT. Protein: CASSLRLAGVGGELFF.

The chain combines TRBV5-1 with TRBJ2-7, with D perhaps matching TRBD1 (6 bases). The V end was cut by 3 bases, the J end by 5 bases, with 12 bases between. This CDR3 comprises 13 residues. CDR1 and CDR2 (germline): SGHRS, YFSETQ. The CDR3 bases are TGCGCCAGCAGCTCTAGCAGGGGAGACGAGCAGTACTTC. Residues: CASSSSRGDEQYF. The complete variable domain, with remaining parts taken from reference TRBV5-1 and TRBJ2-7, reads KAGVTQTPRYLIKTRGQQVTLSCSPISGHRSVSWYQQTPGQGLQFLFEYFSETQRNKGNFPGRFSGRQFSNSRSEMNVSTLELGDSALYLCASSSSRGDEQYFGPGTRLTVT.

In the case of this clone: At one end the junction does not follow the germline gene, possibly because of a read error. The chain uses TRBV19 and TRBJ1-5; D perhaps matches TRBD1 (6 bases). Germline V gene lookup returns CDR1 LNHDA and CDR2 SQIVND (reference sequence). The CDR3 loop spans 13 amino acids. For the CDR3, the DNA is TGTGCCAGTAGTATGAATCGGGACACCTCCCGGGATTTT. This gives the protein CASSMNRDTSRDF.

The chain joins TRBV30 to TRBJ1-1; possibly TRBD1 for D (6 bases). Germline CDR1 GTSNPN, CDR2 SVGIG (reference sequence). This CDR3 spans 14 amino acids. V was pared by 0 bases and J by 0 bases, with 8 bases between. CDR3 nucleotide sequence: TGTGCCTGGAGTGTCGACAGGATGAACACTGAAGCTTTCTTT. It encodes CAWSVDRMNTEAFF.

This chain connects TRBV6-1 to TRBJ1-4, with D unresolved. Germline V gene lookup returns CDR1 MNHNS and CDR2 SASEGT. There are 14 residues in the CDR3. With 3 bases removed from V and 3 bases from J, the gap between germline ends came to 8 bases. Written as DNA, the CDR3 is TGTGCCAGCAGTGATAGTTGGTCTAATGAAAAACTGTTTTTT. Protein sequence: CASSDSWSNEKLFF.

V gene TRBV11-2 combines with J gene TRBJ2-3; D is ambiguous. V was clipped by 5 bases and J by 3 bases, with 3 bases between them. Germline-derived CDR1 and CDR2 are SGHAT and FQNNGV. The CDR3 extends over 11 amino acids. CDR3 bases: TGTGCCAGCAGCCCAACAGATACGCAGTATTTT. The encoded protein is CASSPTDTQYF.

This sequence joins TRBV5-1 and TRBJ1-2, with 7 bases lining up with TRBD1. V dropped 1 base and J dropped 6; count of bases not matched to a gene: 9. Per the germline V gene, CDR1 is SGHRS and CDR2 is YFSETQ. The CDR3 spans 15 residues. Here the CDR3 reads CASSLNTGEVNGYTF. CDR3 sequence (DNA): TGCGCCAGCAGCTTGAACACAGGGGAGGTGAATGGCTACACCTTC.

This sequence joins TRBV5-1 and TRBJ2-7; 8 bases map to TRBD2. Germline CDR1 and CDR2: SGHRS and YFSETQ. The ends lost 3 bases at V and 3 bases at J; junction bases unmatched: 11. The CDR3 runs 16 residues. The CDR3 reads CASSSLSGGGYYEQYF. CDR3 nucleotide sequence: TGCGCCAGCAGCTCCCTCTCGGGCGGGGGGTACTACGAGCAGTACTTC. Variable domain in full (rest from reference TRBV5-1 and TRBJ2-7): KAGVTQTPRYLIKTRGQQVTLSCSPISGHRSVSWYQQTPGQGLQFLFEYFSETQRNKGNFPGRFSGRQFSNSRSEMNVSTLELGDSALYLCASSSLSGGGYYEQYFGPGTRLTVT.

This sequence joins TRBV28 and TRBJ1-1; D remains ambiguous. This CDR3 spans 17 amino acids. Germline-derived CDR1 and CDR2 are MDHEN and SYDVKM. Deletions cut 1 base from V and 0 bases from J, with 15 bases between. The CDR3 region is CASSLLLVQALNTEAFF. In nucleotides, the CDR3 is TGTGCCAGCAGTTTATTATTAGTGCAGGCCTTGAACACTGAAGCTTTCTTT.

The V and J genes are TRBV20-1 and TRBJ1-1; D might be TRBD1 (5 bases). The CDR3 sequence is 15 residues long. CDR1 and CDR2 (germline): DFQATT, SNEGSKA (reference sequence). The germline V and J ends were trimmed by 3 bases and 3 bases, with 17 bases remaining between them. Written as DNA, the CDR3 is TGCAGTGCTAGTGGGCCCCCCGGGGGGGACACTGAAGCTTTCTTT. This translates into CSASGPPGGDTEAFF.